The rows below give T cell receptor beta chains drawn from one sample of a study of tumor-infiltrating lymphocytes in primary liver carcinoma. TCRdb redid the calling of the multiplex PCR reads with MiXCR, one entry per CDR3 protein. The sample has about 350,000 distinct CDR3 sequences, about two thirds seen once. The sample consisted of peripheral blood. Every receptor here comes from a man aged 40-55 years with primary liver carcinoma and hepatitis B virus infection. Both conserved end residues are part of each CDR3. D genes are given only for firm matches. Clone size is shown for a subset of rows, as once, few, many or a class of expanded clone.

CDR3 DNA,CDR3 protein,clone size,J gene,V gene,D gene
TGTGCCAGCAGAACCAGGGGAGCGGCCGAGCAGTACTTC,CASRTRGAAEQYF,few,TRBJ2-7,TRBV6-6,NA
TGTGCCAGCAGTTTGACCTCATACGAGCAGTGCTTC,CASSLTSYEQCF,NA,TRBJ2-7,TRBV12-3/TRBV12-4,NA
TGTGCCAACAGCGGGGACAGCTTCGAGCAGTACTTC,CANSGDSFEQYF,NA,TRBJ2-7,TRBV12-3/TRBV12-4,NA
TGTGCCAGCGAGGAGGGGGGTAGCGGGACCCAGTACTTC,CASEEGGSGTQYF,NA,TRBJ2-5,TRBV6-1,NA
TGTGCCGCCGAGGAGGGGGCTAACCCCGGGGGTCTGTTTTTT,CAAEEGANPGGLFF,NA,TRBJ2-2,TRBV10-3,NA
TGTGCCAGCAGCTTAGCGATGATGAACACTGAAGCTTTCTTT,CASSLAMMNTEAFF,many,TRBJ1-1,TRBV11-2,NA
TGTGCCAGCAGTGCCGGGACAGGGTATGCTTCACCCCTCCACTTT,CASSAGTGYASPLHF,many,TRBJ1-6,TRBV6-1,TRBD1
TGTGCCAGCAGTCGGGCTGGGCTACGAGCCAAAAACAATCAGTACTTC,CASSRAGLRAKNNQYF,NA,TRBJ2-4,TRBV12-3/TRBV12-4,NA
TGTGCCAGCAGGGAAGGGACAGGGAGAATCTACGAGCAGTACTTC,CASREGTGRIYEQYF,NA,TRBJ2-7,TRBV11-2,TRBD1
TGTGCCAGCAGATACGACACAGGGGGCGAAGATACGCAGTATTTT,CASRYDTGGEDTQYF,many,TRBJ2-3,TRBV12-3/TRBV12-4,TRBD1
TGTGCCAGCAGCTTTGAGTTCTACCCGGGGACCCTGGGGTTCTTC,CASSFEFYPGTLGFF,NA,TRBJ2-1,TRBV11-2,NA
TGCGCCAGCAGCCCTAGGGACAGAGAAGAGACCCAGTACTTC,CASSPRDREETQYF,NA,TRBJ2-5,TRBV5-1,TRBD1
TGCGCCAGCAGCCAAGATATCGGACCCACTGAAGGCTACACTTTC,CASSQDIGPTEGYTF,NA,TRBJ1-2,TRBV4-1,NA
TGTGCCAGCAGCCAAGACCCGATTGGACTAGCGGGGGGAGAGACCGAGTACTTC,CASSQDPIGLAGGETEYF,few,TRBJ2-5,TRBV4-2,TRBD2
TGTAGCGCTGATCCGGGAGATACGCAGTATTTT,CSADPGDTQYF,once,TRBJ2-3,TRBV29-1,NA
TGTGCCAGCAGTGATCGACAGGGGATCACCTACGAGCAGTACTTC,CASSDRQGITYEQYF,many,TRBJ2-7,TRBV25-1,TRBD1
TGTGCCAGCAGCTTAGGGTACAGGGTTGAAGCTTTCTTT,CASSLGYRVEAFF,NA,TRBJ1-1,TRBV7-9,NA
TGTGCCAGCAGCCCCGGGCAGGGGTCCTGCAATGGGCAGTTCTTC,CASSPGQGSCNGQFF,NA,TRBJ2-1,TRBV7-8,NA
TGTACCAGCAGTGGGGACTTCTCTTACGAGCAGTACTTC,CTSSGDFSYEQYF,NA,TRBJ2-7,TRBV11-2,NA
TGTGCCAGCAGCTTAGAAGGCGGGAAGCCAAACCACAATGAGCAGTTCTTC,CASSLEGGKPNHNEQFF,many,TRBJ2-1,TRBV11-2,NA
TGTGCCAGCAGCGGGGAGGGTCAGCCCCAGCATTTT,CASSGEGQPQHF,NA,TRBJ1-5,TRBV5-5,NA
TGTGCCAGCAGCCCCAGTGGGACTAGCGGGAGGGCCTTGTCCTACGAGCAGTACTTC,CASSPSGTSGRALSYEQYF,NA,TRBJ2-7,TRBV11-2,TRBD2
TGTGCCAGCAGCGTTCAGTCGTTCTACAATGAGCAGTTCTTC,CASSVQSFYNEQFF,medium-sized,TRBJ2-1,TRBV11-2,NA
TGTGCCAACACCCCGGGAGATGGGGCCAACGTCCTGACTTTC,CANTPGDGANVLTF,NA,TRBJ2-6,TRBV6-2/TRBV6-3,NA
TGTGCAAGCAGTCGCCTACGTAGGACAGGGAATAGCAATGAGCAGTTTTTC,CASSRLRRTGNSNEQFF,NA,TRBJ2-1,TRBV6-2/TRBV6-3,TRBD1
TGCGTCAGCAGTGAGTCTCGTACAGTGGGATTCATCAGGTTC,CVSSESRTVGFIRF,NA,TRBJ2-1,TRBV10-2,NA
TGTGTCAGTAGCGCTCGGACAGGGCCGTACGAGCAGTACTTC,CVSSARTGPYEQYF,NA,TRBJ2-7,TRBV11-2,TRBD1
TGCACCAACAGCTTAGGAGAGGGAAAAGGGGCCAATGAGCAGTTCTTC,CTNSLGEGKGANEQFF,NA,TRBJ2-1,TRBV5-1,NA
TGTGCCAGCACCGGGACAGGGACTTACTACAATGAGCAGTTCTTC,CASTGTGTYYNEQFF,NA,TRBJ2-1,TRBV11-2,TRBD1
TGTGCCAGCAGCGCTACTCCGGGACAGGGTACTTCAGGAAACACCATATATTTT,CASSATPGQGTSGNTIYF,NA,TRBJ1-3,TRBV5-4,TRBD1